This entry lists 30 T cell receptor beta chains sequenced from one sample in a study of spatial heterogeneity in lung cancer. MiXCR was run by TCRdb on the 5' RACE reads, yielding one entry per CDR3 protein. The data contain approximately 13,000 distinct CDR3 sequences, roughly 5% of them singletons. Time point here: sample taken at primary tumor resection. Sequencing of whole RNA from tumor, nontumor lung or frozen PBMC involved no sorting. The sample here was lung tumor tissue, taken at surgery. The receptors come from a human donor with early-stage non-small cell lung cancer.

This clonotype was recorded many times. Because this beta chain is a stray read in a library intended to capture alpha chains, its abundance should not be given much weight. The gene calls are TRBV7-9 and TRBJ2-7; 12 nucleotides line up with TRBD2. This CDR3 spans 16 amino acids. Germline lookup yields CDR1 SEHNR and CDR2 FQNEAQ (reference sequence). Losses at the gene ends were 5 bases for V and 0 bases for J; bases not matched to a gene: 5. CDR3 protein: CASSAPSGGASYEQYF. CDR3 nucleotide sequence: TGTGCCAGCAGCGCCCCTAGCGGGGGGGCCTCCTACGAGCAGTACTTC. Variable domain in full (rest from reference TRBV7-9 and TRBJ2-7): DTGVSQNPRHKITKRGQNVTFRCDPISEHNRLYWYRQTLGQGPEFLTYFQNEAQLEKSRLLSDRFSAERPKGSFSTLEIQRTEQGDSAMYLCASSAPSGGASYEQYFGPGTRLTVT.

In its sample, this clonotype is medium-sized. The size of this beta chain means little, since it is a stray read in a library made for alpha chains. This sequence joins TRBV20-1 and TRBJ2-1, with 9 bases identical to TRBD2. Trimming removed 1 base from V and 7 bases from J; junction bases left unmatched: 17. CDR3 size: 18 residues. Germline V gene sequence: CDR1 DFQATT, CDR2 SNEGSKA (reference sequence). CDR3 nucleotides: TGCAGTGCTAGAGTGAACCAGGATGCGGGAGGGCCGTATAATGAGCAGTTCTTC. This encodes CSARVNQDAGGPYNEQFF.

On this clonotype: A library made for alpha chains picked up this beta chain off target, so its size means little. The V and J genes are TRBV5-5 and TRBJ1-5; a possible D gene is TRBD1 (6 bases). Germline CDR1 reads SGHKS; CDR2 reads YYEKEE (reference sequence). V shed 0 bases and J shed 1 base, with 11 bases lying between them. The CDR3 has 16 amino acids. CDR3 residues: CASSLGEGGSNQPQHF. The CDR3 DNA is TGTGCCAGCAGCTTGGGTGAAGGGGGAAGCAATCAGCCCCAGCATTTT.

Judged by abundance, this clonotype is medium-sized (0.01 to 0.1%). This beta chain is off target for a library built for alpha chains, so its abundance means little. V usage is TRBV7-8 and J usage is TRBJ1-1; D possibly corresponds to TRBD1 (6 bases). Germline CDR1 is SGHVS and CDR2 is FQNEAQ. The CDR3 extends over 12 amino acids. The ends were cut back, 1 base at V and 7 bases at J, with 7 bases in the middle. CDR3 sequence: CASSLVRGEAFF. The CDR3 DNA reads TGTGCCAGCAGCTTAGTCAGGGGTGAAGCTTTCTTT. The full variable domain, completed using reference TRBV7-8 and TRBJ1-1, is GAGVSQSPRYKVAKRGQDVALRCDPISGHVSLFWYQQALGQGPEFLTYFQNEAQLDKSGLPSDRFFAERPEGSVSTLKIQRTQQEDSAVYLCASSLVRGEAFFGQGTRLTVV.

Turning to this clonotype: Because the library targeted alpha chains, this beta chain is an off-target read whose size means little. J is TRBJ2-3 and V is TRBV21-1. TRBV21-1 is marked as a pseudogene. The CDR3 spans 18 residues. The CDR3 spells CASSKFGLHGDSTDTQYF. CDR3 sequence (DNA): TGTGCCAGCAGCAAGTTCGGTCTTCACGGCGATAGCACAGATACGCAGTATTTT.

This clonotype was detected ten times or more. This beta chain is a stray read from a library made for alpha chains; its abundance is not meaningful. V and J are TRBV24-1 and TRBJ2-5; the D gene is possibly TRBD2 (7 bases). Germline V CDR1 and CDR2: KGHDR, SFDVKD. This CDR3 contains 16 residues. Trimming stripped 3 bases from V and 2 bases from J, with 15 bases between. CDR3 loop: CATSDGGGGRQETQYF. DNA of the CDR3: TGTGCCACCAGTGATGGTGGGGGGGGGCGACAAGAGACCCAGTACTTC.

This clonotype showed up many times. This beta chain came through as a stray read in a library set up for alpha chains, and its size says little. The rearrangement links TRBV20-1 to TRBJ2-1; no clear D gene. The V and J ends lost 4 bases and 2 bases respectively, with 9 bases between them. Germline V gives CDR1 DFQATT, CDR2 SNEGSKA (reference sequence). The CDR3 runs to 13 residues. CDR3 amino acids: CSAKNGPYNEQFF. CDR3 nucleotide sequence: TGCAGTGCTAAAAACGGGCCCTACAATGAGCAGTTCTTC.

Ten or more counts support this clonotype. The library was prepared for alpha chains; this beta chain is a stray read, so its frequency means little. Here the CDR3 reads CASSLARGSGGTRSYNEQFF. CDR3 in DNA: TGTGCCAGCAGCTTAGCGCGGGGTAGCGGGGGGACCCGCTCCTACAATGAGCAGTTCTTC. This chain connects TRBV7-2 to TRBJ2-1, with 10 positions matching TRBD2. The CDR3 is made up of 20 amino acids. V shed 0 bases and J 0 bases; nucleotides not matched to a gene: 11. The V gene's germline CDR1 is SGHTA and CDR2 FQGNSA. The complete variable domain, with remaining parts taken from reference TRBV7-2 and TRBJ2-1, reads GAGVSQSPSNKVTEKGKDVELRCDPISGHTALYWYRQSLGQGLEFLIYFQGNSAPDKSGLPSDRFSAERTGGSVSTLTIQRTQQEDSAVYLCASSLARGSGGTRSYNEQFFGPGTRLTVL.

About this clonotype itself: This beta chain came through as a stray read in a library set up for alpha chains, and its size says little. The chain employs TRBV5-6 and TRBJ2-3, with D uncertain. This CDR3 has 15 residues. Trimming cost V 4 bases and J 4 bases, with 16 bases left between them. The germline CDR1 and CDR2 sequences are SGHDT and YYEEEE. CDR3 sequence reads: CASSPDLRVADTQYF. CDR3 coding DNA: TGTGCCAGCAGCCCGGATTTGAGAGTAGCAGATACGCAGTATTTT.

Concerning this clonotype itself: For a library built for alpha chains, this beta chain is a stray read; little rests on its size. V is TRBV28 and J is TRBJ2-2; D not certain. V was cut by 2 bases and J by 7 bases, with 8 bases left in between. The CDR3 covers 13 residues. The V gene's germline CDR1 is MDHEN and CDR2 SYDVKM. CDR3 sequence reads: CASSLEVFGELFF. The CDR3 bases are TGTGCCAGCAGTTTAGAGGTCTTCGGGGAGCTGTTTTTT.

Ten or more counts support this clonotype. This beta chain was picked up by a library intended for alpha chains and is off target, so its count carries little meaning. The J gene is TRBJ2-7, the V gene TRBV6-5, with D perhaps matching TRBD1 (6 bases). V shed 0 bases and J shed 2 bases, with 11 bases lying between them. The length of the CDR3 is 15 residues. Germline-derived CDR1 and CDR2 are MNHEY and SVGAGI. Here the CDR3 DNA reads TGTGCCAGCAGTTACTCACCAGGGGATCCCTACGAGCAGTACTTC. This gives the protein CASSYSPGDPYEQYF.

This clonotype was observed at least ten times. As an off-target read in a library built for alpha chains, this beta chain has a frequency of little significance. The V call is TRBV18, the J call TRBJ1-6, with 9 bases lining up with TRBD1. The CDR3 is made up of 15 amino acids. V lost 4 bases to trimming and J lost 10 bases; unmatched junction nucleotides: 8. The germline gives CDR1 KGHSH, CDR2 LQKENI. CDR3 sequence reads: CASSQTTGGQSPLHF. The CDR3, as DNA: TGTGCCAGCTCACAGACGACAGGGGGGCAGTCACCCCTCCACTTT. The whole variable domain, filled in from reference TRBV18 and TRBJ1-6, reads NAGVMQNPRHLVRRRGQEARLRCSPMKGHSHVYWYRQLPEEGLKFMVYLQKENIIDESGMPKERFSAEFPKEGPSILRIQQVVRGDSAAYFCASSQTTGGQSPLHFGNGTRLTVT.

This clonotype was seen ten or more times. The library was built for alpha chains, so this beta chain is an off-target read and its size means little. The chain links TRBV6-5 to TRBJ1-5; D may be TRBD1 (5 bases). Trimming stripped 8 bases from V and 4 bases from J, with 9 bases between. This CDR3 region has 12 residues. CDR1 MNHEY and CDR2 SVGAGI come from the germline V gene. CDR3 region: CASRGANQPQHF. The CDR3 DNA follows: TGTGCCAGCCGAGGGGCTAATCAGCCCCAGCATTTT.

This clonotype was observed at least ten times. This beta chain appears as a stray read in a library generated for alpha chains; its size is not informative. The chain is built from TRBV12-3 or TRBV12-4 and TRBJ2-2; D is possibly TRBD2 (6 bases). V lost 3 bases to trimming and J lost 4 bases, with 12 bases between them. The CDR3 consists of 15 residues. The CDR3 DNA sequence: TGTGCCAGCAGTTTTTGGGGGGTTAGCACCGGGGAGCTGTTTTTT. It encodes CASSFWGVSTGELFF.

Many counts were recorded for this clonotype. Little can be read into the size of this beta chain, an off-target read in a library designed for alpha chains. The chain couples TRBV30 to TRBJ1-2; D uncertain. The CDR3 runs 12 residues. The germline V gene encodes CDR1 GTSNPN and CDR2 SVGIG (reference sequence). Trimming took 1 base from V and 4 from J, leaving 7 bases between them. The chain's CDR3 is CAWSANSYGYTF. CDR3 in DNA: TGTGCCTGGAGTGCCAACAGCTATGGCTACACCTTC.

This clonotype has at least ten counts. A library prepared for alpha chains yielded this beta chain as an off-target read; its size is of little meaning. This chain links TRBV7-9 with TRBJ1-3; TRBD1 matches 9 bases. This CDR3 has 16 amino acids. V was pared by 6 bases and J by 4 bases, with 10 bases of the junction left unmatched. CDR1 is SEHNR, CDR2 FQNEAQ, per germline (reference sequence). The CDR3: CASRSSGTGFGNTIYF. Here the CDR3 DNA reads TGTGCCAGCAGGTCCTCCGGGACAGGGTTCGGAAACACCATATATTTT.

This clonotype was observed at least ten times. The size of this beta chain means little, since it is a stray read in a library made for alpha chains. The rearrangement uses TRBV20-1 and TRBJ1-1; no definite D call. V gave up 1 base and J gave up 1 base, with 10 bases separating them. The CDR3 runs to 14 residues. CDR1 and CDR2 from the germline V gene are DFQATT and SNEGSKA (reference sequence). CDR3 in amino acids: CSARAGGGNTEAFF. The CDR3 DNA is TGCAGTGCTAGAGCGGGCGGCGGGAACACTGAAGCTTTCTTT.

This clonotype was seen repeatedly, ten times or more. Because the library targeted alpha chains, this beta chain is an off-target read whose size means little. This sequence joins TRBV20-1 and TRBJ2-1; 12 nucleotides match TRBD2. V was pared by 5 bases and J by 7 bases, with 12 bases of the junction left unmatched. The CDR3 is 16 amino acids. The germline V gene has CDR1 DFQATT and CDR2 SNEGSKA (reference sequence). CDR3 nucleotide sequence: TGCAGTGCTCCTCCGACTAGCGGGAGCGTCGGGAATGAGCAGTTCTTC. This gives the protein CSAPPTSGSVGNEQFF.

Many counts were recorded for this clonotype. The library was built for alpha chains, so this beta chain is an off-target read and its size means little. The gene calls are TRBV7-9 and TRBJ2-3, with TRBD1 identical over 10 bases. V lost 1 base to trimming and J lost 5 bases; unmatched junction nucleotides: 6. This CDR3 has 16 amino acids. Germline V gives CDR1 SEHNR, CDR2 FQNEAQ (reference sequence). The CDR3 sequence is CASSLGDRGPIDTQYF. The CDR3 coding sequence is TGTGCCAGCAGCTTAGGCGACAGGGGGCCTATAGATACGCAGTATTTT.

About this clonotype: Since the library was made to target alpha chains, this beta chain is a stray read and its abundance is not meaningful. The V gene is TRBV29-1, the J gene TRBJ2-3; either TRBD1 or TRBD2 may supply D (5 bases each). The CDR3 is made up of 14 amino acids. The germline V gene has CDR1 SQVTM and CDR2 ANQGSEA. Deletions cut 1 base from V and 3 bases from J, with 11 bases between. The CDR3 nucleotides read TGCAGCGTTGAAGGGGGAGAGGGGACAGATACGCAGTATTTT. Protein product: CSVEGGEGTDTQYF.

This clonotype has at least ten counts. As an off-target read in a library built for alpha chains, this beta chain has a frequency of little significance. The rearrangement uses TRBV27 and TRBJ2-3; the match to TRBD1 covers 10 bases. The CDR3 loop spans 14 amino acids. CDR1 is MNHEY, CDR2 SMNVEV, per germline (reference sequence). The ends lost 2 bases at V and 6 bases at J; junction bases unmatched: 2. Here the CDR3 reads CASSLRTGGDTQYF. For the CDR3, the DNA is TGTGCCAGCAGTTTACGGACAGGGGGGGATACGCAGTATTTT.

This clonotype has at least ten counts. The size of this beta chain means little, since it is a stray read in a library made for alpha chains. The genes are TRBV10-3 and TRBJ2-3, with D maybe TRBD1 (5 bases). CDR1 and CDR2 from the germline V gene are ENHRY and SYGVKD. This CDR3 region has 15 residues. V gave up 4 bases and J gave up 3 bases, with 14 bases separating them. CDR3 nucleotide sequence: TGTGCCATCAGTGGAAAGGGGCGCGGAACAGATACGCAGTATTTT. Translation gives CAISGKGRGTDTQYF.

This clonotype appeared many times. Because this beta chain is a stray read in a library intended to capture alpha chains, its abundance should not be given much weight. V usage is TRBV6-2 or TRBV6-3 and J usage is TRBJ2-7, with 11 bases fitting TRBD1. CDR3 length: 15 residues. Germline V gene lookup returns CDR1 MNHEY and CDR2 SVGEGT. V trimming: 6 bases; J trimming: 3 bases; junction bases outside the gene matches: 7. The CDR3 nucleotides read TGTGCCAGCAGCCAGGACAGGGGGCGCGTCTACGAGCAGTACTTC. Its translation: CASSQDRGRVYEQYF.

This clonotype was observed at least ten times. This beta chain is a stray read from a library made for alpha chains; its abundance is not meaningful. CDR3 loop: CASSQGLAGGTNEQFF. DNA for the CDR3: TGTGCCAGCAGCCAGGGACTAGCGGGGGGGACAAATGAGCAGTTCTTC. V usage is TRBV4-2 and J usage is TRBJ2-1; 16 nucleotides line up with TRBD2. Germline-derived CDR1 and CDR2 are LGHNA and YNFKEQ. The CDR3 has 16 residues. The J segment lost 7 bases and the V segment lost 3 bases, leaving 3 bases of the junction unmatched.

This clonotype appeared many times. This beta chain is off target for a library built for alpha chains, so its abundance means little. The chain has TRBV5-5 and TRBJ2-5; TRBD1 aligns across 8 bases. The CDR3 sequence is 16 residues long. Germline V CDR1 and CDR2: SGHKS, YYEKEE (reference sequence). V shed 4 bases and J 5 bases; nucleotides not matched to a gene: 13. DNA for the CDR3: TGTGCCAGCAGCCAGGACAGGGTGAGGACAGTTGAGACCCAGTACTTC. Protein: CASSQDRVRTVETQYF.

This clonotype is categorized as medium-sized (0.01 to 0.1%). Since the library was made to target alpha chains, this beta chain is a stray read and its abundance is not meaningful. V gene TRBV18 combines with J gene TRBJ1-1; TRBD1 is a possible D gene (6 bases). Trimming removed 5 bases at V and 3 bases at J, with 13 bases between. Germline lookup yields CDR1 KGHSH and CDR2 LQKENI. The CDR3 has 14 amino acids. Here the CDR3 DNA reads TGTGCCAGCTCAGAACAGGGTATGGACACTGAAGCTTTCTTT. Translating gives CASSEQGMDTEAFF.

This clonotype was counted between two and nine times. This beta chain lies outside the target of a library built for alpha chains; its clone size means little. CDR3 nucleotide sequence: TGCAGTGCCTACAGGGTAACTGAAGCTTTCTTT. Protein sequence: CSAYRVTEAFF. The rearrangement uses TRBV20-1 and TRBJ1-1; D is perhaps TRBD1 (6 bases). V was shortened by 6 bases and J by 5 bases, with 10 bases between the two germline ends. This CDR3 region has 11 residues. Germline V CDR1 and CDR2: DFQATT, SNEGSKA (reference sequence).

This clonotype occurred many times. This beta chain is an unintended read in a library built for alpha chains; its size means little. The chain combines TRBV7-9 with TRBJ2-3; no reliable D call. V lost 7 bases to trimming and J lost 9 bases, with 17 bases between them. In germline, CDR1 is SEHNR, CDR2 FQNEAQ (reference sequence). The CDR3 is 13 amino acids. The CDR3 protein is CASTPGSVWTQYF. The DNA for the CDR3 is TGTGCCAGCACCCCCGGCTCAGTTTGGACGCAGTATTTT.

This clonotype was recorded at least ten times. Little can be read into the size of this beta chain, an off-target read in a library designed for alpha chains. V is TRBV5-1 and J is TRBJ2-3, with D possibly being TRBD1 (5 bases). Germline V gene sequence: CDR1 SGHRS, CDR2 YFSETQ. V dropped 0 bases and J dropped 0 bases, with 11 bases sitting between them. The CDR3 sequence is 16 residues long. The CDR3 is CASSLAGRGSTDTQYF. The CDR3 DNA reads as TGCGCCAGCAGCTTGGCCGGAAGGGGCAGCACAGATACGCAGTATTTT.

This clonotype has a count of ten or more. This beta chain slipped into a library made for alpha chains as a stray read, so its size is not meaningful. This chain joins TRBV7-2 and TRBJ1-1; 8 bases line up with TRBD1. This CDR3 contains 14 residues. V shed 5 bases, J shed 7 bases, and the junction held 9 bases outside the gene matches. Looked up from germline, CDR1 is SGHTA and CDR2 is FQGNSA. The CDR3 loop reads CASSASQGAGEAFF. DNA for the CDR3: TGTGCCAGCAGCGCTAGCCAGGGGGCTGGTGAAGCTTTCTTT.